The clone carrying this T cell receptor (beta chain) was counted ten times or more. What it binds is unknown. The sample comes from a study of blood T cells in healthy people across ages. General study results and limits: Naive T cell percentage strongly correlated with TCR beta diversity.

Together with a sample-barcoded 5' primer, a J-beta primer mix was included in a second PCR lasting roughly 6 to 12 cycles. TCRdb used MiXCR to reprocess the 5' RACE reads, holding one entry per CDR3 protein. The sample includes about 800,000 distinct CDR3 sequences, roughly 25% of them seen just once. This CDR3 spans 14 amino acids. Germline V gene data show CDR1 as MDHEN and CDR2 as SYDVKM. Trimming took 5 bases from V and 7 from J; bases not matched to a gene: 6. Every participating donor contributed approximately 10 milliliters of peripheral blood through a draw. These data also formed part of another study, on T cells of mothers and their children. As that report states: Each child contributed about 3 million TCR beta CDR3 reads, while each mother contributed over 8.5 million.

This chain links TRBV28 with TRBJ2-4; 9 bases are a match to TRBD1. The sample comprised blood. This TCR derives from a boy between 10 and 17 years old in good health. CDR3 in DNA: TGTGCCAGCAGTCAGCGGACAGGGGCTAACATTCAGTACTTC. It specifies CASSQRTGANIQYF.